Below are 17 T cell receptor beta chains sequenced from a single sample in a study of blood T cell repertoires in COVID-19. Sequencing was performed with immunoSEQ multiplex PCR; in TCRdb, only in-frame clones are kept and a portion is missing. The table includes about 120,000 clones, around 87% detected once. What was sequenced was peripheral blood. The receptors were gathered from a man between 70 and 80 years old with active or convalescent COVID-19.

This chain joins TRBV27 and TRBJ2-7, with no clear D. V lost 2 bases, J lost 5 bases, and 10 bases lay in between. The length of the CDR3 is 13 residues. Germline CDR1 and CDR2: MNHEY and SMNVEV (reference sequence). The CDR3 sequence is CASSLIPGHEQYF. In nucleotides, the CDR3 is TGTGCCAGCAGTTTAATACCGGGTCACGAGCAGTACTTC.

CDR3 nucleotide sequence: TGTGCCAGTAAGACAGGGTATAGCAATCAGCCCCAGCATTTT. This codes for CASKTGYSNQPQHF. The chain combines TRBV19 with TRBJ1-5; 7 bases fit TRBD1. Per the germline V gene, CDR1 is LNHDA and CDR2 is SQIVND (reference sequence). V lost 7 bases and J lost 0; bases outside the gene matches: 3. The CDR3 loop spans 14 amino acids.

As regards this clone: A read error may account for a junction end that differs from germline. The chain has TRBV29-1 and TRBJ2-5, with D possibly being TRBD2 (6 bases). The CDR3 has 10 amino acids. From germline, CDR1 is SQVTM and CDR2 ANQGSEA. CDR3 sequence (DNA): TGCAGCGTGGGGGGTGATGGGAGCAACTTC. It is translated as CSVGGDGSNF.

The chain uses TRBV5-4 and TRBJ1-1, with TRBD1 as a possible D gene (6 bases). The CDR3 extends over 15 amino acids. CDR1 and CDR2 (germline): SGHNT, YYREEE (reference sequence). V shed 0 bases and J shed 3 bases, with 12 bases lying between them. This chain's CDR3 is CASSLGGGAYTEAFF. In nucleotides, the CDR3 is TGTGCCAGCAGCTTGGGGGGGGGCGCCTACACTGAAGCTTTCTTT.

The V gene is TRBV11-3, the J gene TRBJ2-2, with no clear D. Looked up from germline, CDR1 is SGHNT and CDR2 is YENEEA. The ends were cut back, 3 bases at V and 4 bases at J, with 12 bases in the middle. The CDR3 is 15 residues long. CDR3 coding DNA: TGTGCCAGCAGCTTTATTGGGTCGGGCACCGGGGAGCTGTTTTTT. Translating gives CASSFIGSGTGELFF.

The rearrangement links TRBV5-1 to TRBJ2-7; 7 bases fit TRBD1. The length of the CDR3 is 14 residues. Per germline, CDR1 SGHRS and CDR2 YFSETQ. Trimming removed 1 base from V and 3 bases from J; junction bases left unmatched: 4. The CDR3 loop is CASSLRGGGYEQYF. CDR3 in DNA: TGCGCCAGCAGCTTGCGAGGGGGCGGCTACGAGCAGTACTTC.

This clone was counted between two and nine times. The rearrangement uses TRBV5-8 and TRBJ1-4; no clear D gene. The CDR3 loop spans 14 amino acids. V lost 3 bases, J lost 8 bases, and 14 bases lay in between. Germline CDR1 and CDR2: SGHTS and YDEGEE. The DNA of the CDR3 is TGTGCCAGCAGCTCCGATCCGACTGGGGAAAAACTGTTTTTT. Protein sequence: CASSSDPTGEKLFF.

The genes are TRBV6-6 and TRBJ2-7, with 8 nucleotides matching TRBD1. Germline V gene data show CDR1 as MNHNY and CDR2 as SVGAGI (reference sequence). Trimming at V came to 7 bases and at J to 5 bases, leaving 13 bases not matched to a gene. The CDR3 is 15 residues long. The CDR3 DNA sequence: TGTGCCAGCATTGCCGGACAGGGCACGGGGGACGAGCAGTACTTC. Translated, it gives CASIAGQGTGDEQYF.

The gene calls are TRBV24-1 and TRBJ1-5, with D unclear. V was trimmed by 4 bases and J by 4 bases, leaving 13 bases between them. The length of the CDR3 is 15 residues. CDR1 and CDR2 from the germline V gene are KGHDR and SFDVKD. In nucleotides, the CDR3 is TGTGCCACCAGTGAAAGCCCGGGATCGAATCAGCCCCAGCATTTT. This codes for CATSESPGSNQPQHF.

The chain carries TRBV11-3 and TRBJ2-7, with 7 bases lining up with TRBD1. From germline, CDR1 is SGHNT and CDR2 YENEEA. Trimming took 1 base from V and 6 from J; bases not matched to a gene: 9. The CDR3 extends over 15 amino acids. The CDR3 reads CASSLGQGRGAEQYF. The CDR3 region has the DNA TGTGCCAGCAGCTTAGGACAGGGCCGAGGGGCCGAGCAGTACTTC.

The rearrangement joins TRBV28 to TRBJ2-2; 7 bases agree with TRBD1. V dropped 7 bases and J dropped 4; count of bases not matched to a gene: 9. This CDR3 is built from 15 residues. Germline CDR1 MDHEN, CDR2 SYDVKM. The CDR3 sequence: CASIHTGAGTGELFF. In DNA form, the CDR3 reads TGTGCCAGCATCCACACAGGGGCCGGCACCGGGGAGCTGTTTTTT.

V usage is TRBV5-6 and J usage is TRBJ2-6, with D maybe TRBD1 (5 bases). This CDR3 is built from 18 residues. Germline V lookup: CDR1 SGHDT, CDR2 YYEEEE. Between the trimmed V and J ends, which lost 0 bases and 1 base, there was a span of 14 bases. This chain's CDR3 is CASSLEVTAISGANVLTF. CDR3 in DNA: TGTGCCAGCAGCTTGGAGGTGACAGCAATTTCTGGGGCCAACGTCCTGACTTTC. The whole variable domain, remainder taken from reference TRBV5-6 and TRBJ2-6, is DAGVTQSPTHLIKTRGQQVTLRCSPKSGHDTVSWYQQALGQGPQFIFQYYEEEERQRGNFPDRFSGHQFPNYSSELNVNALLLGDSALYLCASSLEVTAISGANVLTFGAGSRLTVL.

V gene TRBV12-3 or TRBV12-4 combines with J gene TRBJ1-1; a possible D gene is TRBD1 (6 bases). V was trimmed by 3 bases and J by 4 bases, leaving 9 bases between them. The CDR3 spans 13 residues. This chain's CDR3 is CASSFRGITEAFF. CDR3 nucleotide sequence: TGTGCCAGCAGTTTTAGGGGGATCACTGAAGCTTTCTTT.

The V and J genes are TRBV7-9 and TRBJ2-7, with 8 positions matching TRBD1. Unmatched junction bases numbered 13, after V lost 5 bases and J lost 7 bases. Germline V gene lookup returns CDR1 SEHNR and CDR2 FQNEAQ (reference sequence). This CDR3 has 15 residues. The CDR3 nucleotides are TGTGCCAGCAGCCCCGCCGGGACAGGCCATACAGAGCAGTACTTC. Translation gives CASSPAGTGHTEQYF.

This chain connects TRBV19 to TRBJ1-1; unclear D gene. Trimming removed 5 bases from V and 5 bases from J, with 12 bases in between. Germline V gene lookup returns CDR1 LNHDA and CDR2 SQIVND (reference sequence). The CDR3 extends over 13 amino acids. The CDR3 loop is CASSAQRETEAFF. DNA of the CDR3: TGTGCCAGTAGTGCCCAGAGGGAAACTGAAGCTTTCTTT.

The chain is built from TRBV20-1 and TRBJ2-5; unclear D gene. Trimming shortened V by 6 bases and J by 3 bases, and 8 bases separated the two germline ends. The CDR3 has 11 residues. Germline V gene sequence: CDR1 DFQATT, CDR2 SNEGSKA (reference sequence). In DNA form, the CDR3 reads TGCAGTGCCGGAGCGAAAGAGACCCAGTACTTC. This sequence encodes CSAGAKETQYF.

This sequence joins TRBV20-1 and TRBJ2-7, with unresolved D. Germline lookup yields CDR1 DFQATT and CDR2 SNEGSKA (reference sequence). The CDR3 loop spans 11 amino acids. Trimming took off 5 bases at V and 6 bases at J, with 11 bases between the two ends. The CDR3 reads CSASSMSEQYF. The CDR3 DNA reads TGCAGTGCTTCCTCAATGAGCGAGCAGTACTTC.